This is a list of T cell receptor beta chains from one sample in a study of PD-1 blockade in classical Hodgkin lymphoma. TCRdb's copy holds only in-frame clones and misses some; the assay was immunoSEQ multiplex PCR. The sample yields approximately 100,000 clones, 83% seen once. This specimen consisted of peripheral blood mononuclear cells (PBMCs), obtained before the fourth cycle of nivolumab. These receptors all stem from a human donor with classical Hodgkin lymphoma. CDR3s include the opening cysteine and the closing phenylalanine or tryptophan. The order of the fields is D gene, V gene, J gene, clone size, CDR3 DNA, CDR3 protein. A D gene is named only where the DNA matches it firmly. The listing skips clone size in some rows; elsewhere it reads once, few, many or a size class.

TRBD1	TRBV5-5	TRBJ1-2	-	TGTGCCAGCAGCTATGGGGACAGCCTGGTGTATGGCTACACCTTC	CASSYGDSLVYGYTF
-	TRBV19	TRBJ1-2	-	TGTGCCAGTAGTCCGCACAGCTATGGCTACACCTTC	CASSPHSYGYTF
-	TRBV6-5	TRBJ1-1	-	TGTGCCAGCAGTTACCAACCTGGGATGAACACTGAAGCTTTCTTT	CASSYQPGMNTEAFF
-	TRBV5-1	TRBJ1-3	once	TGCGCCAGCAGCTTGGCCAGCCCTGGAAACACCATATATTTT	CASSLASPGNTIYF
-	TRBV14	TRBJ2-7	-	TGTGCCAGCAGCCGGCCACCCCTCTACGAGCAGTACTTC	CASSRPPLYEQYF
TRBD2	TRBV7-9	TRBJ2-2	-	TGTGCCAGCAGACCACTAGCGGGAGGGCACACCGGGGAGCTGTTTTTT	CASRPLAGGHTGELFF
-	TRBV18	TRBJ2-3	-	TGTGCCAGCTCTCGACGGGGGGCAGAAGATACGCAGTATTTT	CASSRRGAEDTQYF
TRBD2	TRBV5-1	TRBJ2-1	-	TGCGCCAGCAGCTTGGCACGGCTAGCGGGAGCTAATGAGCAGTTCTTC	CASSLARLAGANEQFF
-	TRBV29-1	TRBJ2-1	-	TGCAGCGGCCAGGGAGACCAATACAATGAGCAGTTCTTC	CSGQGDQYNEQFF
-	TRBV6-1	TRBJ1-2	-	TGTGCCAGCAGTGAAGAGGGGGGGGCTGGGTATGGCTACACCTTC	CASSEEGGAGYGYTF
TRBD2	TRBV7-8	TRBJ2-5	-	TGTGCCAGCAGCTTATTGGCGGGAGTCAGTGAGACCCAGTACTTC	CASSLLAGVSETQYF
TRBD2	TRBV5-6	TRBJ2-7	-	TGTGCCAGCAGCTTGAGGAGCGGGGCACTTTACGAGCAGTACTTC	CASSLRSGALYEQYF